This T cell receptor (beta chain) is drawn from a study of a mutant IDH1 vaccine in newly diagnosed glioma (dated by TCRdb to the early 2020s). For the wider study: Eight vaccinations were administered to patients in weeks 1, 3, 5, 7, 11, 15, 19 and 23, corresponding to visits V03 through V10. For exploratory analyses, longitudinal TCRB deep sequencing was carried out in some 25 treated patients wherever samples were available. In the chemotherapy-containing groups, vaccination started alongside temozolomide cycles, whereas in patients who had radiotherapy alone it started 4-6 weeks after radiotherapy. Before enrollment, most patients had been given radiochemotherapy with temozolomide as standard therapy, while the rest had received either radiotherapy alone or temozolomide alone. Peripheral blood was drawn at six visits: V03 (baseline), V05, V07, V10, V12 and V13. Of the 32 treated patients, about 62% were male and 37.5% were female, and the mean age was 40.4 years.

This specimen's time point label, interpreted: week 5, during vaccination. Every vaccine dose consisted of 300 ug of a 20-mer mutant IDH1 peptide in Montanide, administered subcutaneously together with topical imiquimod. All donors had newly diagnosed IDH1-mutant astrocytomas of WHO grade 3 or 4 that showed loss of nuclear ATRX. The samples were drawn from NOA16, a multicentre, single-arm, open-label phase I trial in Germany that tested a mutant IDH1 peptide vaccine in humans for the first time. Genomic DNA for TCRB sequencing was extracted from EDTA blood using the DNeasy Blood and Tissue Kit. This clone was counted between two and nine times. Its antigen has not been determined. Base-call qualities are not available, and no considerably larger clone is one nucleotide away. From the cysteine up to the phenylalanine, the CDR3 has a length of 16 residues. The CDR3 DNA has 48 bases and is translated from base 1. V is reduced by 1 base and J by 0 bases, leaving a spacing of 13 bases between them. Sequences SGHTA (CDR1) and FQGNSA (CDR2) are obtained from the germline V gene.

The investigation overall reported the following: No apparent relationship was observed between pseudoprogression and alterations in the top peripheral T cell clonotypes detected by TCRB sequencing. According to the authors, sample limitations meant that analyses of patient blood samples could not be reproduced. Vaccine-induced immune responses across multiple MHC alleles were detected in over 85% of patients. PBMC samples for TCRB deep sequencing were selected based on availability.

Libraries came from the immunoSEQ multiplex PCR assay. The hsTCRB Kit was used according to the manufacturer's protocol to amplify rearranged TCR beta chain sequences. An Illumina MiSeq was used to sequence the TCRB libraries. The authors' analysis ran thus. The kit vendor's proprietary platform handled demultiplexing, trimming and gene mapping. Here the immuneACCESS table is served through TCRdb, limited to in-frame sequences with V and J called. Missing clones are a known gap in these copies; in checked studies unresolved V genes cover under half, and the rest lacks a known reason. The DNA was the basis for D and trimming; V, J and clone size are from that table. Recorded for this sample are tens of thousands of clones; 89% of them occurred a single time. In total, the top ten clones hold over 15% of the sample.

The V and J segments used are TRBV7-2 and TRBJ2-7; there is no confident call for the D gene. The receptor comes from a man younger than 35 with glioma. Material: PBMCs, obtained from a glioma patient whose treatment included an IDH1 peptide vaccine. The sequenced DNA is TGTGCCAGCAGCTTAGGTCGCGGCCCGAGCTCCTACGAGCAGTACTTC. Its protein product is CASSLGRGPSSYEQYF.